This TCR beta chain was identified in a study of blood T cell repertoires in COVID-19. The wider study: COVID-19 samples from acute and convalescent phases originated in the United States, Italy and Spain. Sources were T cells, B-cell-depleted T cells, or PBMCs; the material itself was cDNA or gDNA.

The CDR3 has 14 amino acids. CDR1 is SQVTM, CDR2 ANQGSEA, per germline. Between the trimmed V and J ends, which lost 7 bases and 5 bases, there was a span of 18 bases. Under the authors' procedure: Nucleated cell number was recorded as an estimate derived from reference gene primer amplification. Some clones are missing from TCRdb's copy, which holds only in-frame ones; the method was immunoSEQ multiplex PCR. V, J and clone size reflect that table, while D and trimming were determined from the DNA. The sample holds nearly 100,000 clones, about 81% seen once. This receptor was obtained from a woman aged 55-69 years with acute or convalescent COVID-19. The material sequenced was peripheral blood. This sequence joins TRBV29-1 and TRBJ2-1; D possibly corresponds to TRBD2 (6 bases). The CDR3 nucleotides are TGCAGCGATCGCCGGACGGGAGAAAACAATGAGCAGTTCTTC. Translated, it gives CSDRRTGENNEQFF.